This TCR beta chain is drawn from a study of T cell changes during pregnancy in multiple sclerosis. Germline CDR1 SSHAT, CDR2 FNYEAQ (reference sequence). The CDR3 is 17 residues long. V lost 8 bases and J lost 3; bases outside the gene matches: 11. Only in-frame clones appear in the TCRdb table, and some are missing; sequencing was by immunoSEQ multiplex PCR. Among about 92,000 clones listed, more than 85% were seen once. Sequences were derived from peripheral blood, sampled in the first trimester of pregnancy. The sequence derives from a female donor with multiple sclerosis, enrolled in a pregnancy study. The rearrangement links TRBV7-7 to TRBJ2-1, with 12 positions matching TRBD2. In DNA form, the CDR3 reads TGTGCCAGCCGGCGGGCTAGCGGGAGGGCTGACTACAATGAGCAGTTCTTC. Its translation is CASRRASGRADYNEQFF.